One and the same sample provided the 24 T cell receptor beta chains below, sequenced in a study of cytomegalovirus exposure and HLA in healthy donors (dated by TCRdb to about 2017). The receptor library was made with the immunoSEQ multiplex PCR assay. For the multiplex PCR, a mixture combining 60 forward primers for TCR Vbeta segments and 13 reverse primers for TCR Jbeta segments was used. The clones in this table, taken by TCRdb from immuneACCESS, are in-frame only. Not every clone is retained; where verified, under half of the shortfall comes from an unresolved V gene, and the cause of the rest is unknown. Counted in this sample were about 160,000 clones; roughly 80% of them appeared once. The ten largest clones add up to 6% to 9% of the sample. Specimen: PBMCs. The receptor source for this set is a woman in her twenties or thirties in good health and CMV-seropositive.

The gene calls are TRBV4-2 and TRBJ1-2; 10 bases line up with TRBD1. With V trimmed by 4 bases and J by 5 bases, 10 bases remained unmatched. CDR1 is LGHNA and CDR2 is YNFKEQ in the germline V gene. The CDR3 contains 16 residues. The CDR3 DNA sequence: TGTGCCAGCAGCCGCGGGACAGGGGCGACTTTTTATGGCTACACCTTC. This gives the protein CASSRGTGATFYGYTF.

This clone appeared a few times. The chain couples TRBV5-4 to TRBJ2-3; D uncertain. Germline loops: CDR1 SGHNT, CDR2 YYREEE (reference sequence). This CDR3 contains 12 residues. Trimming cost V 4 bases and J 9 bases, with 12 bases left between them. The CDR3 is CASSLPGETQYF. CDR3 nucleotides: TGTGCCAGCAGCCTACCCGGTGAGACGCAGTATTTT.

The rearrangement links TRBV7-2 to TRBJ2-4, with D maybe TRBD2 (5 bases). The CDR3 spans 15 residues. V lost 2 bases and J lost 6, with 14 bases in between. Germline CDR1 and CDR2: SGHTA and FQGNSA. The CDR3 here is CASSLRAGVGNIQYF. CDR3 bases: TGTGCCAGCAGCTTACGCGCGGGCGTGGGAAACATTCAGTACTTC.

The chain couples TRBV7-8 to TRBJ2-1, with D perhaps matching TRBD2 (6 bases). The CDR3 is made up of 16 amino acids. Per the germline V gene, CDR1 is SGHVS and CDR2 is FQNEAQ. The V end was cut by 4 bases, the J end by 4 bases, with 17 bases between. The CDR3 region has the DNA TGTGCCAGCAGCTCCGGACTATTCATACTGTACAATGAGCAGTTCTTC. Its translation: CASSSGLFILYNEQFF.

The rearrangement links TRBV7-3 to TRBJ2-6; D is undetermined. V was clipped by 5 bases and J by 0 bases, with 5 bases between them. CDR1 is SGHTA and CDR2 is FQGTGA in the germline V gene. The CDR3 has 14 residues. CDR3 nucleotide sequence: TGTGCCAGCAGCCTTTACTCTGGGGCCAACGTCCTGACTTTC. It encodes CASSLYSGANVLTF.

The chain uses TRBV7-9 and TRBJ2-3; D is possibly TRBD1 (6 bases). The CDR3 length is 14 residues. Trimming left V 1 base short and J 2 bases short, with 7 bases between. Germline lookup yields CDR1 SEHNR and CDR2 FQNEAQ (reference sequence). The CDR3 sequence is CASSLDRATDTQYF. DNA for the CDR3: TGTGCCAGCAGCTTAGACAGGGCCACAGATACGCAGTATTTT.

This clone was recorded once. The chain joins TRBV29-1 to TRBJ2-7; 10 bases line up with TRBD2. The CDR3 loop spans 13 amino acids. V shed 6 bases, J shed 1 base, and the junction held 3 bases outside the gene matches. Looked up from germline, CDR1 is SQVTM and CDR2 is ANQGSEA. CDR3 in amino acids: CSVVLAGSYEQYF. The CDR3, as DNA: TGCAGCGTAGTACTAGCGGGGTCCTACGAGCAGTACTTC.

The rearrangement uses TRBV5-6 and TRBJ2-5; no clear D. Germline assignment: CDR1 SGHDT and CDR2 YYEEEE. The CDR3 is 14 amino acids. Trimming left V 6 bases short and J 5 bases short, with 17 bases between. CDR3 sequence (DNA): TGTGCCAGCAAATCCAAAACGCGGTGGGAGACCCAGTACTTC. It translates to CASKSKTRWETQYF.

V is TRBV28 and J is TRBJ2-1; unclear D gene. The V end lost 3 bases, the J end lost 1 base, and 22 bases lay between the germline ends. The CDR3 length is 19 residues. Germline assignment: CDR1 MDHEN and CDR2 SYDVKM. The CDR3 DNA reads TGTGCCAGCAGTTTTAATCAGCACAGTAGTATCCGGTCCTACAATGAGCAGTTCTTC. It encodes CASSFNQHSSIRSYNEQFF.

The CDR3 loop is CASSHQDREAFF. As DNA, the CDR3 is TGTGCCAGCAGCCACCAGGACAGAGAAGCTTTCTTT. The chain combines TRBV14 with TRBJ1-1; possible D gene TRBD1, 6 bases. V was cut by 3 bases and J by 8 bases, with 10 bases left in between. The CDR3 loop spans 12 amino acids. Germline CDR1 is SGHDN and CDR2 is FVKESK.

This clone is a singleton in its sample. The chain is built from TRBV7-9 and TRBJ2-3, with TRBD1 matching 10 bases. CDR3 length: 19 residues. Per the germline V gene, CDR1 is SEHNR and CDR2 is FQNEAQ (reference sequence). With 4 bases clipped from V and 3 bases from J, the junction kept 16 bases outside the gene matches. The CDR3 nucleotides are TGTGCCAGCAGCTATCACCTCGTAGGGGACAGGGGATTGACAGATACGCAGTATTTT. It encodes CASSYHLVGDRGLTDTQYF. Using reference TRBV7-9 and TRBJ2-3 for the parts outside the CDR3, the full variable domain is DTGVSQNPRHKITKRGQNVTFRCDPISEHNRLYWYRQTLGQGPEFLTYFQNEAQLEKSRLLSDRFSAERPKGSFSTLEIQRTEQGDSAMYLCASSYHLVGDRGLTDTQYFGPGTRLTVL.

V is TRBV5-1 and J is TRBJ1-2; TRBD1 aligns across 10 bases. The CDR3 consists of 13 residues. Germline V gene data show CDR1 as SGHRS and CDR2 as YFSETQ. V shed 5 bases, J shed 8 bases, and the junction held 6 bases outside the gene matches. Written as DNA, the CDR3 is TGCGCCAGCAGGCCGGGACAGGGGCCCGGCTACACCTTC. Translation: CASRPGQGPGYTF.

The J gene is TRBJ1-1, the V gene TRBV11-3; no firm D call. This CDR3 has 13 amino acids. The V end was cut by 3 bases, the J end by 4 bases, with 9 bases between. CDR1 and CDR2 from the germline V gene are SGHNT and YENEEA. The CDR3 nucleotides read TGTGCCAGCAGCTTGAGGGAGGGCACTGAAGCTTTCTTT. As protein: CASSLREGTEAFF.

V and J are TRBV6-6 and TRBJ1-4, with D possibly matching TRBD1 (6 bases). The CDR3 is made up of 14 amino acids. Germline CDR1 and CDR2: MNHNY and SVGAGI (reference sequence). V dropped 4 bases and J dropped 4 bases, with 10 bases sitting between them. This chain's CDR3 is CASSWTAHNEKLFF. In nucleotides, the CDR3 is TGTGCCAGCAGTTGGACAGCTCATAATGAAAAACTGTTTTTT.

The V and J genes are TRBV4-1 and TRBJ2-6, with D unclear. The germline gives CDR1 MGHRA, CDR2 YSYEKL. The CDR3 contains 16 residues. V lost 0 bases to trimming and J lost 0 bases, with 6 bases between them. CDR3 protein: CASSQDFYSGANVLTF. The CDR3 nucleotides read TGCGCCAGCAGCCAAGACTTCTACTCTGGGGCCAACGTCCTGACTTTC.

The V and J genes are TRBV5-1 and TRBJ2-5; D might be TRBD1 (6 bases). This CDR3 contains 14 residues. V lost 5 bases and J 1 base, leaving 12 bases between the germline ends. CDR1 SGHRS and CDR2 YFSETQ come from the germline V gene. The CDR3 region is CASRSGTTQETQYF. In DNA form, the CDR3 reads TGCGCCAGCAGATCCGGGACAACCCAAGAGACCCAGTACTTC.

V and J are TRBV7-8 and TRBJ2-1, with D possibly TRBD2 on 5 matching bases. The CDR3 sequence is 17 residues long. V was pared by 1 base and J by 0 bases, with 13 bases between. CDR1 and CDR2 from the germline V gene are SGHVS and FQNEAQ. The CDR3 DNA reads as TGTGCCAGCAGCTTAGGAGGCGGAGCGGTCTCCTACAATGAGCAGTTCTTC. As protein: CASSLGGGAVSYNEQFF. Using reference TRBV7-8 and TRBJ2-1 for the parts outside the CDR3, the full variable domain is GAGVSQSPRYKVAKRGQDVALRCDPISGHVSLFWYQQALGQGPEFLTYFQNEAQLDKSGLPSDRFFAERPEGSVSTLKIQRTQQEDSAVYLCASSLGGGAVSYNEQFFGPGTRLTVL.

The V and J genes are TRBV7-2 and TRBJ2-1, with 8 nucleotides matching TRBD2. J gave up 10 bases and V 4 bases, and 9 bases lay outside the gene matches. The CDR3 totals 14 residues. Germline CDR1 SGHTA, CDR2 FQGNSA. CDR3: CASSSLAGGREQFF. As DNA, the CDR3 is TGTGCCAGCAGCTCCCTTGCGGGGGGCAGGGAGCAGTTCTTC. The whole variable domain, remainder taken from reference TRBV7-2 and TRBJ2-1, is GAGVSQSPSNKVTEKGKDVELRCDPISGHTALYWYRQSLGQGLEFLIYFQGNSAPDKSGLPSDRFSAERTGGSVSTLTIQRTQQEDSAVYLCASSSLAGGREQFFGPGTRLTVL.

J is TRBJ1-1 and V is TRBV15; a weak D match, TRBD1 (6 bases). CDR3 length: 14 residues. Trimming cost V 8 bases and J 3 bases, with 16 bases left between them. Germline CDR1 and CDR2: LNHNV and YYDKDF (reference sequence). Written as DNA, the CDR3 is TGTGCCACCCAAGTTGGGGACACCGACACTGAAGCTTTCTTT. The encoded protein is CATQVGDTDTEAFF.

The chain links TRBV6-6 to TRBJ1-1; 9 nucleotides align to TRBD1. Germline-derived CDR1 and CDR2 are MNHNY and SVGAGI (reference sequence). The V gene end was trimmed by 0 bases and the J gene end by 4 bases; junction bases not matched to a gene: 6. This CDR3 is built from 16 residues. The DNA for the CDR3 is TGTGCCAGCAGTTACTCGAGTACAGGGGGCTTCACTGAAGCTTTCTTT. This codes for CASSYSSTGGFTEAFF.

The V and J genes are TRBV10-2 and TRBJ1-6; no clear D. V dropped 4 bases and J dropped 6 bases, with 16 bases sitting between them. The CDR3 spans 16 residues. CDR1 and CDR2 (germline): WSHSY, SAAADI. The CDR3 sequence: CASSGVVGAFNSPLHF. The CDR3, as DNA: TGCGCCAGCAGTGGGGTGGTCGGAGCCTTTAATTCACCCCTCCACTTT.

The chain links TRBV4-1 to TRBJ1-5, with a possible D match to TRBD1 (6 bases). CDR3 length: 16 residues. Trimming shortened V by 3 bases and J by 7 bases, and 19 bases separated the two germline ends. Looked up from germline, CDR1 is MGHRA and CDR2 is YSYEKL. For the CDR3, the DNA is TGCGCCAGCAGCCATAAGTACAGGGAGTCCCGCCAGCCCCAGCATTTT. This translates into CASSHKYRESRQPQHF.

The V and J genes are TRBV4-2 and TRBJ2-3; possible D gene TRBD2, 5 bases. V was shortened by 4 bases and J by 3 bases, with 8 bases between the two germline ends. The CDR3 sequence is 13 residues long. The germline CDR1 and CDR2 sequences are LGHNA and YNFKEQ. As DNA, the CDR3 is TGTGCCAGCAGCCGAACGGGGACAGATACGCAGTATTTT. Residues: CASSRTGTDTQYF.

This chain links TRBV5-1 with TRBJ2-7; TRBD2 aligns across 9 bases. V lost 0 bases, J lost 6 bases, and 7 bases stayed unmatched. The germline gives CDR1 SGHRS, CDR2 YFSETQ. The CDR3 has 15 amino acids. CDR3: CASSLVGGGAGEQYF. CDR3 DNA sequence: TGCGCCAGCAGCTTGGTTGGCGGGGGGGCAGGCGAGCAGTACTTC. The variable domain in full, completed from reference TRBV5-1 and TRBJ2-7, reads KAGVTQTPRYLIKTRGQQVTLSCSPISGHRSVSWYQQTPGQGLQFLFEYFSETQRNKGNFPGRFSGRQFSNSRSEMNVSTLELGDSALYLCASSLVGGGAGEQYFGPGTRLTVT.